Below, 29 T cell receptor beta chains from the same sample are listed, as sequenced in a study of OX40 agonist ivuxolimab in advanced cancers. Using immunoSEQ multiplex PCR, the repertoire was profiled, and TCRdb retains in-frame clones only, with some absent. Seen here are about 79,000 clones, about 84% observed once, and the top ten hold 3.5% to 6%. The sequenced sample was CD4+ or CD8+ T cells sorted from blood, obtained in a trial of the OX40 agonist ivuxolimab. The receptors originated from an adult with an advanced solid tumor such as melanoma, head and neck, liver or kidney cancer.

The chain combines TRBV7-9 with TRBJ2-6, with a possible D match to TRBD1 (5 bases). V was trimmed by 1 base and J by 1 base, leaving 8 bases between them. There are 16 residues in the CDR3. Germline-derived CDR1 and CDR2 are SEHNR and FQNEAQ (reference sequence). CDR3 amino acids: CASSLVAGSGANVLTF. The CDR3 DNA sequence: TGTGCCAGCAGCTTAGTAGCAGGGTCTGGGGCCAACGTCCTGACTTTC.

The chain is built from TRBV29-1 and TRBJ2-2, with D perhaps matching TRBD2 (6 bases). There are 13 residues in the CDR3. The V gene's germline CDR1 is SQVTM and CDR2 ANQGSEA. The CDR3 loop is CSTGGAPHGELFF. Written as DNA, the CDR3 is TGCAGTACAGGAGGGGCCCCACACGGGGAGCTGTTTTTT.

The chain uses TRBV2 and TRBJ2-3, with D perhaps matching TRBD2 (6 bases). Germline V gene lookup returns CDR1 SNHLY and CDR2 FYNNEI. V was trimmed by 6 bases and J by 5 bases, leaving 15 bases between them. The CDR3 totals 14 residues. The CDR3 loop reads CASSRGPRGDTQYF. CDR3 nucleotides: TGTGCCAGCAGCCGCGGCCCGCGGGGAGATACGCAGTATTTT.

This chain links TRBV27 with TRBJ1-1, with D hard to call. V was trimmed by 5 bases and J by 4 bases, leaving 14 bases between them. The germline V gene encodes CDR1 MNHEY and CDR2 SMNVEV (reference sequence). The CDR3 runs 14 residues. CDR3 sequence reads: CASSPWEGGTEAFF. CDR3 nucleotide sequence: TGTGCCAGCAGTCCCTGGGAGGGAGGCACTGAAGCTTTCTTT.

In regard to this clone: This sample also contains other DNA sequences that code for the same CDR3. V is TRBV5-4 and J is TRBJ2-3, with TRBD2 as a possible D gene (6 bases). This CDR3 contains 15 residues. Between the trimmed V and J ends, which lost 0 bases and 2 bases, there was a span of 10 bases. In germline, CDR1 is SGHNT, CDR2 YYREEE (reference sequence). The CDR3 region has the DNA TGTGCCAGCAGCTTGGGTGGGGGGATCACAGATACGCAGTATTTT. Its translation is CASSLGGGITDTQYF.

This clone came up a few times. The rearrangement links TRBV30 to TRBJ2-4, with D perhaps matching TRBD2 (5 bases). This CDR3 has 14 residues. The ends were cut back, 0 bases at V and 2 bases at J, with 8 bases in the middle. Germline assignment: CDR1 GTSNPN and CDR2 SVGIG (reference sequence). Here the CDR3 reads CAWSVPGSKNIQYF. The CDR3 DNA sequence: TGTGCCTGGAGTGTTCCGGGGTCCAAAAACATTCAGTACTTC.

J is TRBJ2-3 and V is TRBV7-8, with D unclear. The CDR3 spans 12 residues. Trimming took off 5 bases at V and 8 bases at J, with 11 bases between the two ends. Germline-derived CDR1 and CDR2 are SGHVS and FQNEAQ. DNA of the CDR3: TGTGCCAGCAGCCTCCACGTGGGTACGCAGTATTTT. This codes for CASSLHVGTQYF.

This chain uses TRBV11-2 with TRBJ2-5, with D perhaps matching TRBD1 or TRBD2 (5 bases each). The DNA end favors TRBJ2-7, so the J call may be wrong. This CDR3 is 18 amino acids long. Germline V gene sequence: CDR1 SGHAT, CDR2 FQNNGV. The CDR3 protein is CASSLSRGLRRSAYEQYF. CDR3 nucleotide sequence: TGTGCCAGCAGCTTATCCCGGGGCCTAAGGAGAAGCGCCTACGAGCAGTACTTC.

The J gene is TRBJ2-3, the V gene TRBV30; D not certain. This CDR3 has 14 amino acids. Germline lookup yields CDR1 GTSNPN and CDR2 SVGIG (reference sequence). The V end was cut by 2 bases, the J end by 0 bases, with 9 bases between. CDR3 in amino acids: CAWSLLPSTDTQYF. The DNA of the CDR3 is TGTGCCTGGAGTTTGCTACCTAGCACAGATACGCAGTATTTT.

This chain joins TRBV30 and TRBJ2-7; D remains ambiguous. The V and J ends lost 1 base and 5 bases respectively, with 18 bases between them. CDR1 GTSNPN and CDR2 SVGIG come from the germline V gene (reference sequence). There are 15 residues in the CDR3. The CDR3 region has the DNA TGTGCCTGGAGTGGATCCAGATTCGACAATCACGAGCAGTACTTC. Translating it yields CAWSGSRFDNHEQYF.

The chain couples TRBV18 to TRBJ1-3; no definite D call. The CDR3 has 16 amino acids. Trimming removed 3 bases from V and 2 bases from J, with 14 bases in between. Germline V gives CDR1 KGHSH, CDR2 LQKENI. For the CDR3, the DNA is TGTGCCAGCTCACCCCCAAATAGAGATCCTGGAAACACCATATATTTT. The encoded protein is CASSPPNRDPGNTIYF.

The gene calls are TRBV10-3 and TRBJ2-7; 8 bases align to TRBD2. CDR3 length: 12 residues. V gave up 9 bases and J gave up 5 bases; unmatched junction bases: 6. CDR1 is ENHRY, CDR2 SYGVKD, per germline. The CDR3 nucleotides read TGTGCCATATCCGGGACTAGAGACGAGCAGTACTTC. It encodes CAISGTRDEQYF.

The chain recombines TRBV5-1 with TRBJ1-1; the D is unclear. The CDR3 contains 13 residues. Trimming shortened V by 9 bases and J by 5 bases, and 17 bases separated the two germline ends. The germline V gene encodes CDR1 SGHRS and CDR2 YFSETQ. CDR3 sequence reads: CATTLAVGTEAFF. The DNA for the CDR3 is TGCGCCACCACATTGGCTGTTGGAACTGAAGCTTTCTTT.

The chain uses TRBV2 and TRBJ1-2; D is unresolved. The CDR3 runs to 17 residues. Germline CDR1 is SNHLY and CDR2 is FYNNEI. V lost 5 bases and J 5 bases, leaving 24 bases between the germline ends. CDR3 in DNA: TGTGCCAGCAGTCGACTTGGGCGGGATTACTCCGGGTATGGCTACACCTTC. Translation: CASSRLGRDYSGYGYTF.

V and J are TRBV5-6 and TRBJ1-2; 9 nucleotides agree with TRBD1. Germline CDR1 SGHDT, CDR2 YYEEEE. The CDR3 runs 15 residues. Germline trimming cut 3 bases from V and 1 base from J; bases unmatched to any gene: 4. The CDR3 spells CASSSSTGGNYGYTF. The CDR3 DNA reads TGTGCCAGCAGCTCCTCGACAGGGGGTAACTATGGCTACACCTTC. Using reference TRBV5-6 and TRBJ1-2 for the parts outside the CDR3, the full variable domain is DAGVTQSPTHLIKTRGQQVTLRCSPKSGHDTVSWYQQALGQGPQFIFQYYEEEERQRGNFPDRFSGHQFPNYSSELNVNALLLGDSALYLCASSSSTGGNYGYTFGSGTRLTVV.

This clone occurred a few times. The chain has TRBV7-9 and TRBJ2-7; TRBD1 matches 7 bases. The CDR3 totals 16 residues. Losses at the gene ends were 4 bases for V and 5 bases for J; bases not matched to a gene: 14. Germline V gene sequence: CDR1 SEHNR, CDR2 FQNEAQ (reference sequence). CDR3 protein: CASSSLATVQGNEQYF. The CDR3, as DNA: TGTGCCAGCAGCTCCCTCGCAACCGTACAGGGGAACGAGCAGTACTTC.

The chain recombines TRBV30 with TRBJ1-4; tentative D call: TRBD1 (5 bases). This CDR3 is built from 14 residues. V was shortened by 4 bases and J by 4 bases, with 13 bases between the two germline ends. CDR1 and CDR2 (germline): GTSNPN, SVGIG (reference sequence). CDR3 sequence reads: CAWKAGGYNEKLFF. CDR3 DNA: TGTGCCTGGAAGGCGGGGGGTTATAATGAAAAACTGTTTTTT.

V is TRBV6-1 and J is TRBJ1-5, with unresolved D. Germline V gives CDR1 MNHNS, CDR2 SASEGT. The CDR3 covers 15 residues. With 8 bases removed from V and 1 base from J, the gap between germline ends came to 15 bases. CDR3 in DNA: TGTGCCAGCCGGCGGAGTGTGACGAGCAATCAGCCCCAGCATTTT. Its translation: CASRRSVTSNQPQHF.

The CDR3 DNA reads as TGTGCCAGTAGTCCCATCGACGCCGGCACTGGAAACACCATATATTTT. This gives the protein CASSPIDAGTGNTIYF. The V and J genes are TRBV19 and TRBJ1-3; D not resolved. The CDR3 spans 16 residues. Germline V gene lookup returns CDR1 LNHDA and CDR2 SQIVND (reference sequence). V shed 5 bases and J shed 2 bases, with 16 bases lying between them.

The chain recombines TRBV18 with TRBJ1-6; no clear D gene. This CDR3 comprises 14 residues. The germline gives CDR1 KGHSH, CDR2 LQKENI. Trimming took 1 base from V and 6 from J, leaving 7 bases between them. The CDR3 nucleotides read TGTGCCAGCTCACCACAGGGTACTAATTCACCCCTCCACTTT. Amino acids: CASSPQGTNSPLHF. The variable domain in full, completed from reference TRBV18 and TRBJ1-6, reads NAGVMQNPRHLVRRRGQEARLRCSPMKGHSHVYWYRQLPEEGLKFMVYLQKENIIDESGMPKERFSAEFPKEGPSILRIQQVVRGDSAAYFCASSPQGTNSPLHFGNGTRLTVT.

The CDR3 spells CASSETGVRNQPQHF. The CDR3, as DNA: TGTGCCAGCAGCGAGACAGGGGTGAGAAATCAGCCCCAGCATTTT. The V gene is TRBV5-5, the J gene TRBJ1-5; 8 bases line up with TRBD1. The CDR3 runs to 15 residues. Germline-derived CDR1 and CDR2 are SGHKS and YYEKEE (reference sequence). V shed 4 bases, J shed 4 bases, and the junction held 7 bases outside the gene matches. The full variable domain, its missing parts supplied by reference TRBV5-5 and TRBJ1-5, is DAGVTQSPTHLIKTRGQQVTLRCSPISGHKSVSWYQQVLGQGPQFIFQYYEKEERGRGNFPDRFSARQFPNYSSELNVNALLLGDSALYLCASSETGVRNQPQHFGDGTRLSIL.

CDR3 bases: TGTGCCAGCAGAGGGCCACTAGGAAACACCATATATTTT. This gives the protein CASRGPLGNTIYF. The V and J genes are TRBV6-1 and TRBJ1-3; D remains ambiguous. The CDR3 sequence is 13 residues long. Deletions cut 6 bases from V and 4 bases from J, with 10 bases between. Germline V gene lookup returns CDR1 MNHNS and CDR2 SASEGT.

V usage is TRBV7-8 and J usage is TRBJ1-4; possibly TRBD1 for D (5 bases). Germline CDR1 SGHVS, CDR2 FQNEAQ. The CDR3 sequence is 15 residues long. V lost 2 bases and J lost 7, with 14 bases in between. CDR3 sequence (DNA): TGTGCCAGCAGCTTATTCCGGGGCGGGATTGAAAAACTGTTTTTT. Its translation is CASSLFRGGIEKLFF.

V is TRBV9 and J is TRBJ2-3, with D possibly matching TRBD2 (5 bases). The CDR3 covers 14 residues. Trimming pared 3 bases from V and 6 bases from J, leaving 14 bases between. CDR1 SGDLS and CDR2 YYNGEE come from the germline V gene. The CDR3 DNA reads TGTGCCAGCAGCGCCCAACAGCGGAGGGATACGCAGTATTTT. It specifies CASSAQQRRDTQYF. The full variable domain, with the rest looked up from reference TRBV9 and TRBJ2-3, is DSGVTQTPKHLITATGQRVTLRCSPRSGDLSVYWYQQSLDQGLQFLIQYYNGEERAKGNILERFSAQQFPDLHSELNLSSLELGDSALYFCASSAQQRRDTQYFGPGTRLTVL.

V usage is TRBV10-2 and J usage is TRBJ1-4; no firm D call. Germline V gene lookup returns CDR1 WSHSY and CDR2 SAAADI. This CDR3 has 14 residues. The V end was cut by 3 bases, the J end by 9 bases, with 14 bases between. CDR3 region: CASSDGRGFQKLFF. DNA of the CDR3: TGCGCCAGCAGTGATGGACGGGGTTTTCAAAAACTGTTTTTT.

The rearrangement links TRBV19 to TRBJ1-2; D is uncertain. This CDR3 is 14 amino acids long. Trimming removed 4 bases from V and 6 bases from J, with 15 bases in between. From germline, CDR1 is LNHDA and CDR2 SQIVND (reference sequence). For the CDR3, the DNA is TGTGCCAGTAGTACTCCCGGGAAGCAAAATGGCTACACCTTC. This sequence encodes CASSTPGKQNGYTF.

This sequence joins TRBV27 and TRBJ2-7; D remains ambiguous. The CDR3 spans 17 residues. The V gene's germline CDR1 is MNHEY and CDR2 SMNVEV (reference sequence). Trimming left V 3 bases short and J 4 bases short, with 22 bases between. The CDR3 loop is CASSLYDRAGRVYEQYF. The CDR3 nucleotides read TGTGCCAGCAGTTTGTATGACCGGGCAGGCCGGGTTTACGAGCAGTACTTC.

This clone was found a few times. The V gene is TRBV18, the J gene TRBJ1-2; the D gene is possibly TRBD1 (5 bases). CDR1 and CDR2 (germline): KGHSH, LQKENI. Trimming removed 4 bases from V and 3 bases from J, with 9 bases in between. The CDR3 sequence is 13 residues long. The CDR3 spells CASSLGEYYGYTF. In DNA, the CDR3 is TGTGCCAGCTCACTAGGGGAATACTATGGCTACACCTTC.

The chain carries TRBV11-3 and TRBJ2-7; D is unclear. The CDR3 contains 16 residues. V was pared by 1 base and J by 0 bases, with 13 bases between. Per the germline V gene, CDR1 is SGHNT and CDR2 is YENEEA. This CDR3 reads CASSLASGPRSYEQYF. As DNA, the CDR3 is TGTGCCAGCAGCTTAGCCTCCGGGCCCCGCTCCTACGAGCAGTACTTC.